The sequence of this T cell receptor (beta chain) was determined in a study of shared clonotypes between healthy human individuals. Study-wide results and limits: It was the non-shared clonotypes that had lower generation probabilities than clonotypes shared by all four donors.

Generated by immunoSEQ multiplex PCR, the TCRdb table keeps only in-frame clones and is missing some. The table has 2,500,000 or so clones, 92% seen once; the top ten hold 0.3% to 0.45%. With respect to this clone: Its matching antigen is unknown.

The germline V gene has CDR1 MNHNY and CDR2 SVGAGI (reference sequence). The ends were cut back, 6 bases at V and 4 bases at J, with 7 bases in the middle. CDR3 length equals 12 residues. Each of the donors was a healthy adult who was HIV-negative and had not had a recent acute infection or vaccination. The receptor comes from a man aged 18 to 30 in good health. Some clones in this sample may be carry-over from other donors' samples. The sample taken for sequencing was naive CD4+ T cells from PBMCs. The subset denotes: CD45RA+ positively selected. V and J are TRBV6-6 and TRBJ1-5; D is unresolved. CDR3 loop: CASRVQNQPQHF. As DNA, the CDR3 is TGTGCCAGCAGGGTGCAGAATCAGCCCCAGCATTTT.